The 5 T cell receptor beta chains reported below all come from one sample, sequenced in a study of blood T cell repertoires in COVID-19. TCRdb's copy holds only in-frame clones and misses some; the assay was immunoSEQ multiplex PCR. The sample has some 64,000 clones, 79% seen once. Source material: peripheral blood. All receptors derive from an older woman with acute or convalescent COVID-19.

J is TRBJ2-5 and V is TRBV13, with a weak D call TRBD2 (6 bases). The germline CDR1 and CDR2 sequences are PRHDT and FYEKMQ (reference sequence). V dropped 5 bases and J dropped 5 bases, with 18 bases sitting between them. This CDR3 contains 15 residues. Written as DNA, the CDR3 is TGTGCCAGCAGCCCCACTTTTTCGGGGGTGGAGACCCAGTACTTC. It encodes CASSPTFSGVETQYF.

The gene calls are TRBV5-4 and TRBJ1-3; 7 bases line up with TRBD1. The germline V gene encodes CDR1 SGHNT and CDR2 YYREEE (reference sequence). V gave up 4 bases and J gave up 4 bases; unmatched junction bases: 5. This CDR3 is 14 amino acids long. In DNA, the CDR3 is TGTGCCAGCAGCAACGGGACAGCCGGAAACACCATATATTTT. This codes for CASSNGTAGNTIYF.

This chain uses TRBV4-2 with TRBJ1-1; D gene ambiguous. The CDR3 consists of 17 residues. In germline, CDR1 is LGHNA, CDR2 YNFKEQ. Trimming removed 1 base at V and 1 base at J, with 16 bases between. The CDR3 here is CASSQVELSFENTEAFF. CDR3 sequence (DNA): TGTGCCAGCAGCCAAGTAGAGTTAAGTTTTGAGAACACTGAAGCTTTCTTT.

The J gene is TRBJ2-7, the V gene TRBV6-1; perhaps TRBD2 as D (7 bases). Germline CDR1 reads MNHNS; CDR2 reads SASEGT. The V gene lost 2 bases and the J gene lost 4 bases, with 15 bases spanning the gap. There are 15 residues in the CDR3. CDR3 nucleotides: TGTGCCAGCAGTGAACGGGGGGCGGCTAGGTACGAGCAGTACTTC. Residues: CASSERGAARYEQYF.

This clone occurred a few times. V and J are TRBV5-4 and TRBJ2-7; 12 nucleotides line up with TRBD2. Germline-derived CDR1 and CDR2 are SGHNT and YYREEE (reference sequence). The ends lost 0 bases at V and 4 bases at J; junction bases unmatched: 11. CDR3 length: 18 residues. Written as DNA, the CDR3 is TGTGCCAGCAGCTTGGAAGGGGCTAGCGGGGGGGCGGAGTACGAGCAGTACTTC. Translated, it gives CASSLEGASGGAEYEQYF.